This TCR beta chain was recorded in a study of molecular identifiers for immune sequencing clone quantification. Study-wide context: Four of five RNA aliquots from approximately 20,000 or 98,000 naive CD8 T cells were sequenced. Study results and limitations: Should identical TCR molecules share a barcode, the sizes of highly expanded clones could be underestimated.

The use of previously described methods and listed TCR primers produced the bulk TCR libraries. TCRdb itself ran the PCR reads through MiXCR, one entry per CDR3 protein. The sample includes 60,000 to 70,000 distinct CDR3 sequences, 18% of them seen just once. This clonotype occurred many times. Its matching antigen is unknown. From germline, CDR1 is MGHRA and CDR2 YSYEKL. V lost 0 bases and J lost 2, with 11 bases in between. The CDR3 runs to 16 residues. The authors gated naive CD8 T cells as CD8+CD4-CCR7+CD45RA+ for sorting. The sequenced sample was naive CD8+ T cells from blood, with Jurkat cell RNA spiked in. As for subset: FACS-sorted CD8+CD4-CCR7+CD45RA+ naive T cells. The V call is TRBV4-1, the J call TRBJ1-5; TRBD1 might be the D (6 bases). The clonotype comes from a human donor in good health. Some libraries in this study had Jurkat cell RNA spiked in. The CDR3 region has the DNA TGCGCCAGCAGCCAAGATCGAGCAGGGGGCAATCAGCCCCAGCATTTT. As protein: CASSQDRAGGNQPQHF.